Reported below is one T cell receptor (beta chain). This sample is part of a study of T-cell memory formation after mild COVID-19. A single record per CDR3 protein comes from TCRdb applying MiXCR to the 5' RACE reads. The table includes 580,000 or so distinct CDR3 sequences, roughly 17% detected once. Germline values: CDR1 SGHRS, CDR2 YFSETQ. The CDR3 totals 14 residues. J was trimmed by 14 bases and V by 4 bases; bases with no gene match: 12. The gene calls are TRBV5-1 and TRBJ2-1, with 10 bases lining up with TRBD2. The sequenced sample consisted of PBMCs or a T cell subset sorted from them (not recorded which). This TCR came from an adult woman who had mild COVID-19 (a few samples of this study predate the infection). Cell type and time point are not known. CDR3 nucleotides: TGCGCCAGCAGCGGCGGACTAGCGGAAGTGGAAAAGTTCTTC. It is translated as CASSGGLAEVEKFF.